This entry lists 18 T cell receptor beta chains sequenced from one sample in a study of blood T cell repertoires in COVID-19. Profiling relied on immunoSEQ multiplex PCR, and the TCRdb table lists in-frame clones only, not all of them. The sample holds roughly 330,000 clones, around 87% seen once. Sequencing was carried out using PBMCs or T cells enriched from blood (not recorded which). The receptors were gathered from a woman in her thirties who had recovered from COVID-19.

About this clone itself: The sample contains more than one DNA sequence encoding this CDR3. V usage is TRBV15 and J usage is TRBJ1-2; D perhaps matches TRBD1 (6 bases). This CDR3 has 14 residues. V was cut by 0 bases and J by 6 bases, with 11 bases left in between. CDR1 and CDR2 (germline): LNHNV, YYDKDF (reference sequence). The CDR3 nucleotides are TGTGCCACCAGCAGAGATAGGGGGGGGGATGGCTACACCTTC. Translating gives CATSRDRGGDGYTF.

The rearrangement joins TRBV6-6 to TRBJ1-2; 8 bases fit TRBD1. The CDR3 totals 13 residues. V was pared by 2 bases and J by 8 bases, with 4 bases of the junction left unmatched. Germline CDR1 is MNHNY and CDR2 is SVGAGI (reference sequence). The CDR3 loop reads CASSYSWDRGYTF. CDR3 DNA sequence: TGTGCCAGCAGTTACAGTTGGGACAGGGGCTACACCTTC.

J is TRBJ2-3 and V is TRBV20-1; D is unclear. The germline gives CDR1 DFQATT, CDR2 SNEGSKA (reference sequence). Deletions cut 3 bases from V and 1 base from J, with 11 bases between. This CDR3 contains 14 residues. The chain's CDR3 is CSASSFVGTDTQYF. The CDR3 DNA follows: TGCAGTGCTAGTAGCTTCGTGGGCACAGATACGCAGTATTTT.

This sequence joins TRBV14 and TRBJ1-2; tentatively, D is TRBD1 (5 bases). The CDR3 runs to 15 residues. Trimming took off 1 base at V and 4 bases at J, with 13 bases between the two ends. The germline CDR1 and CDR2 sequences are SGHDN and FVKESK. The DNA for the CDR3 is TGTGCCAGCAGCCAAGGAGTACGGGGGTCCTATGGCTACACCTTC. This sequence encodes CASSQGVRGSYGYTF.

The chain is built from TRBV6-6 and TRBJ1-3; D ambiguous. This CDR3 is built from 17 residues. V was cut by 5 bases and J by 0 bases, with 17 bases left in between. Germline V gene data show CDR1 as MNHNY and CDR2 as SVGAGI (reference sequence). CDR3 coding DNA: TGTGCCAGCAGTCACCTAACGGGTCTCTTCTCTGGAAACACCATATATTTT. Its protein is CASSHLTGLFSGNTIYF.

This chain connects TRBV11-2 to TRBJ2-5; 7 nucleotides match TRBD2. J was trimmed by 5 bases and V by 2 bases; bases with no gene match: 17. Germline values: CDR1 SGHAT, CDR2 FQNNGV. The CDR3 runs 18 residues. The DNA of the CDR3 is TGTGCCAGCAGCTTAAACGAAAGCGGCCAGGAGGGAGGGGAGACCCAGTACTTC. The encoded protein is CASSLNESGQEGGETQYF.

The genes are TRBV19 and TRBJ2-4; 9 bases map to TRBD2. Losses at the gene ends were 5 bases for V and 0 bases for J; bases not matched to a gene: 14. This CDR3 spans 19 amino acids. In germline, CDR1 is LNHDA, CDR2 SQIVND (reference sequence). CDR3 nucleotides: TGTGCCAGTAGTGGGAGACTAGCGGCCTTGAATTTAGCCAAAAACATTCAGTACTTC. Protein sequence: CASSGRLAALNLAKNIQYF.

The rearrangement links TRBV9 to TRBJ1-2; tentative D call: TRBD1 (6 bases). CDR3 length equals 14 residues. Germline CDR1 reads SGDLS; CDR2 reads YYNGEE. The ends were cut back, 0 bases at V and 4 bases at J, with 10 bases in the middle. The CDR3 sequence: CASSVGQATYGYTF. DNA of the CDR3: TGTGCCAGCAGCGTAGGACAGGCTACCTATGGCTACACCTTC.

This rearrangement joins TRBV7-2 to TRBJ1-2; no clear D. Germline V lookup: CDR1 SGHTA, CDR2 FQGNSA. V was shortened by 8 bases and J by 0 bases, with 10 bases between the two germline ends. CDR3 length: 13 amino acids. The CDR3 sequence is CASPDWTNYGYTF. CDR3 DNA sequence: TGTGCCAGCCCGGACTGGACTAACTATGGCTACACCTTC.

This chain connects TRBV2 to TRBJ1-2; D is unclear. From germline, CDR1 is SNHLY and CDR2 FYNNEI. The CDR3 contains 12 residues. Trimming removed 5 bases from V and 2 bases from J, with 6 bases in between. The CDR3 reads CASSLSNYGYTF. CDR3 DNA sequence: TGTGCCAGCAGTTTATCGAACTATGGCTACACCTTC.

The chain combines TRBV5-6 with TRBJ2-7, with 7 bases identical to TRBD1. Germline V lookup: CDR1 SGHDT, CDR2 YYEEEE. The ends lost 5 bases at V and 1 base at J; junction bases unmatched: 9. The CDR3 is 15 residues long. The CDR3 is CASRNGDSVSYEQYF. The CDR3 DNA follows: TGTGCCAGCAGAAACGGGGACAGCGTGTCCTACGAGCAGTACTTC.

The V and J genes are TRBV27 and TRBJ2-3; tentatively, D is TRBD1 (6 bases). Germline CDR1 is MNHEY and CDR2 is SMNVEV (reference sequence). The V end was cut by 3 bases, the J end by 0 bases, with 16 bases between. The CDR3 length is 17 residues. The CDR3 spells CASSLGTGHLSTDTQYF. Here the CDR3 DNA reads TGTGCCAGCAGTTTGGGTACGGGACACCTTAGCACAGATACGCAGTATTTT.

The chain employs TRBV18 and TRBJ1-4; D perhaps matches TRBD1 (6 bases). The CDR3 totals 14 residues. Deletions cut 3 bases from V and 3 bases from J, with 8 bases between. Looked up from germline, CDR1 is KGHSH and CDR2 is LQKENI. The CDR3: CASSPRTANEKLFF. The CDR3 nucleotides read TGTGCCAGCTCACCCCGGACAGCTAATGAAAAACTGTTTTTT.

This clone was seen only once. The V gene is TRBV6-2 or TRBV6-3, the J gene TRBJ2-1; D perhaps matches TRBD2 (6 bases). The germline CDR1 and CDR2 sequences are MNHEY and SVGEGT. With 2 bases removed from V and 3 bases from J, the gap between germline ends came to 11 bases. The CDR3 has 15 residues. CDR3 sequence (DNA): TGTGCCAGCAGTTACGTCGGGGGAAGCTACAATGAGCAGTTCTTC. It translates to CASSYVGGSYNEQFF.

The chain is built from TRBV19 and TRBJ2-5; a possible D gene is TRBD2 (5 bases). The CDR3 spans 14 residues. V lost 3 bases, J lost 1 base, and 9 bases lay in between. Germline assignment: CDR1 LNHDA and CDR2 SQIVND (reference sequence). CDR3 sequence: CASSIPGFQETQYF. CDR3 DNA sequence: TGTGCCAGTAGTATCCCGGGGTTCCAAGAGACCCAGTACTTC.

V is TRBV10-3 and J is TRBJ1-1, with 7 bases identical to TRBD1. In germline, CDR1 is ENHRY, CDR2 SYGVKD. J lost 4 bases, V lost 2 bases, and 4 bases had no gene match. CDR3 length: 14 residues. Here the CDR3 DNA reads TGTGCCATCAGTGAGATACGGGACAGCACTGAAGCTTTCTTT. Protein sequence: CAISEIRDSTEAFF.

The gene calls are TRBV7-3 and TRBJ2-2; TRBD1 is a possible D gene (6 bases). The CDR3 length is 12 residues. CDR1 SGHTA and CDR2 FQGTGA come from the germline V gene. V was trimmed by 6 bases and J by 6 bases, leaving 8 bases between them. The CDR3 region is CASRAGAGELFF. The CDR3 coding sequence is TGTGCCAGCAGGGCAGGGGCCGGGGAGCTGTTTTTT.

The chain recombines TRBV10-1 with TRBJ1-3; TRBD1 is a possible D gene (6 bases). CDR3 length equals 16 residues. Germline lookup yields CDR1 WNHNN and CDR2 SYGVQD (reference sequence). V lost 9 bases to trimming and J lost 4 bases, with 22 bases between them. The CDR3, as DNA: TGCGCCAGAACAGGGTTTAGACTCCGTAAGGGAAACACCATATATTTT. Translating gives CARTGFRLRKGNTIYF.